The rows below give T cell receptor beta chains drawn from one sample of a study of shared clonotypes between healthy human individuals. TCRdb's copy holds only in-frame clones and misses some; the assay was immunoSEQ multiplex PCR. Among around 1.6 million clones listed, around 98% were seen once. Sequencing was carried out using naive CD4+ T cells sorted from blood. These receptors all come from a man aged 25 to 40 in good health. Each CDR3 is given with its conserved first and last residue. A D gene is named only where the DNA matches it firmly. Not all rows give a size; the values are once, few, many and, for expanded clones, a class.

>TRBJ2-7|TRBV20-1|NA|NA
CSAEDNYEQYF
TGCAGTGCCGAGGACAACTACGAGCAGTACTTC
>TRBJ1-2|TRBV30|few|TRBD1
CAWTGRGQENGYTF
TGTGCCTGGACCGGGCGGGGACAGGAGAATGGCTACACCTTC
>TRBJ2-1|TRBV29-1|NA|TRBD2
CSVVLAYEQFF
TGCAGCGTTGTACTAGCGTATGAGCAGTTCTTC
>TRBJ2-1|TRBV7-3|once|TRBD2
CASSLMAGTSYTEQFF
TGTGCCAGCAGCTTAATGGCGGGGACTAGCTATACTGAGCAGTTCTTC
>TRBJ2-5|TRBV5-1|once|TRBD2
CASSLVGLAGETQYF
TGCGCCAGCAGCTTGGTGGGACTAGCGGGTGAGACCCAGTACTTC
>TRBJ2-5|TRBV4-3|NA|TRBD2
CASSQDLGLAGGGQETQYF
TGCGCCAGCAGCCAAGATCTAGGACTAGCGGGAGGAGGACAAGAGACCCAGTACTTC
>TRBJ1-1|TRBV14|NA|NA
CASSQRGLANTEAFF
TGTGCCAGCAGCCAACGGGGACTTGCGAACACTGAAGCTTTCTTT
>TRBJ2-4|TRBV19|few|NA
CASLNGYIQYF
TGTGCCAGTCTAAACGGGTACATTCAGTACTTC
>TRBJ1-1|TRBV5-1|NA|TRBD1
CASSLAKGAYTEAFF
TGCGCCAGCAGCTTGGCCAAGGGGGCCTACACTGAAGCTTTCTTT
>TRBJ1-5|TRBV18|NA|NA
CASSPLMNQPQHF
TGTGCCAGCTCACCTCTGATGAATCAGCCCCAGCATTTT
>TRBJ2-3|TRBV29-1|NA|TRBD2
CSVGGGRAGTQYF
TGCAGCGTTGGTGGCGGGAGGGCCGGTACGCAGTATTTT
>TRBJ2-7|TRBV2|NA|TRBD2
CASRLTSVSSYEQYF
TGTGCCAGCAGACTTACTAGCGTGAGCTCCTACGAGCAGTACTTC
>TRBJ1-2|TRBV18|NA|NA
CASSPILGEHFGDYGYTF
TGTGCCAGCTCACCAATTTTGGGAGAACATTTCGGGGACTATGGCTACACCTTC
>TRBJ2-2|TRBV6-1|NA|NA
CASRHIGLNTGELFF
TGTGCCAGCAGGCACATAGGACTTAACACCGGGGAGCTGTTTTTT
>TRBJ2-4|TRBV7-3|NA|NA
CASSSGGPGNIQYF
TGTGCCAGCAGCTCTGGGGGCCCGGGAAACATTCAGTACTTC
>TRBJ1-1|TRBV29-1|NA|NA
CSVEGWAVEAFF
TGCAGCGTTGAGGGGTGGGCCGTAGAAGCTTTCTTT
>TRBJ2-7|TRBV10-3|NA|TRBD2
CAISEPPGLASYEQYF
TGTGCCATCAGTGAGCCACCGGGACTAGCCTCCTACGAGCAGTACTTC
>TRBJ1-2|TRBV25-1|NA|NA
CASSETGNRGYTF
TGTGCCAGCAGTGAAACGGGCAACCGGGGCTACACCTTC
>TRBJ2-1|TRBV7-7|NA|NA
CASSLGEVYNEQFF
TGTGCTAGCAGCTTAGGGGAAGTCTACAATGAGCAGTTCTTC
>TRBJ1-2|TRBV19|NA|NA
CASTRVREAANYGYTF
TGTGCCAGTACCCGGGTAAGGGAGGCGGCTAACTATGGCTACACCTTC
>TRBJ2-4|TRBV18|NA|TRBD2
CASSELAGGPVDIQYF
TGTGCCAGCTCAGAACTAGCGGGAGGGCCGGTGGACATTCAGTACTTC
>TRBJ2-1|TRBV9|NA|NA
CASSVDRWGNEQFF
TGTGCCAGCAGCGTAGACCGGTGGGGCAATGAGCAGTTCTTC
>TRBJ1-2|TRBV5-1|NA|NA
CASSLAPGMDYGYTF
TGCGCCAGCAGCTTGGCCCCAGGGATGGACTATGGCTACACCTTC
>TRBJ2-1|TRBV6-4|NA|TRBD2
CASSVLAGNEQFF
TGTGCCAGCAGTGTACTAGCGGGAAATGAGCAGTTCTTC
>TRBJ2-7|TRBV29-1|NA|TRBD1
CSVFRTGNSYEQYF
TGCAGCGTTTTCCGGACAGGGAACTCCTACGAGCAGTACTTC
>TRBJ2-7|TRBV7-9|once|NA
CASSQDSYEQYF
TGTGCCAGCAGCCAGGACAGCTACGAGCAGTACTTC
>TRBJ1-1|TRBV18|NA|NA
CASSSDPSTEAFF
TGTGCCAGCTCATCTGACCCGAGTACTGAAGCTTTCTTT
>TRBJ2-7|TRBV4-3|NA|TRBD2
CASSHALAGARYEQYF
TGCGCCAGCAGCCACGCTCTAGCGGGAGCACGCTACGAGCAGTACTTC
>TRBJ2-7|TRBV27|NA|TRBD1
CASSHSPGQGASRYEQYF
TGTGCCAGCAGTCACTCGCCGGGACAGGGGGCAAGTCGCTACGAGCAGTACTTC
>TRBJ1-2|TRBV6-5|NA|TRBD1
CASSLTAQGYYGYTF
TGTGCCAGCAGTTTAACAGCACAGGGGTACTATGGCTACACCTTC
>TRBJ2-7|TRBV4-2|NA|TRBD2
CASSLTQAFSGNSSYEQYF
TGTGCCAGCAGTTTAACACAGGCGTTTAGCGGGAACAGCTCCTACGAGCAGTACTTC
>TRBJ2-5|TRBV5-1|NA|NA
CASSLAAKETQYF
TGCGCCAGCAGCTTGGCAGCGAAAGAGACCCAGTACTTC
>TRBJ1-1|TRBV5-1|NA|NA
CASRLNTEAFF
TGCGCCAGCAGACTCAACACTGAAGCTTTCTTT
>TRBJ2-2|TRBV27|once|NA
CASSLTGGELFF
TGTGCCAGCAGTTTAACCGGAGGGGAGCTGTTTTTT
>TRBJ2-1|TRBV5-4|NA|TRBD2
CASSFRSGAGDEQFF
TGTGCCAGCAGCTTTCGTAGCGGGGCAGGCGATGAGCAGTTCTTC
>TRBJ2-7|TRBV18|NA|NA
CASSPLQGSYEQYF
TGTGCCAGCTCACCACTACAGGGTTCCTACGAGCAGTACTTC
>TRBJ2-6|TRBV5-1|NA|NA
CASSLGPYGRNKANVLTF
TGCGCCAGCAGCTTGGGGCCCTACGGGCGGAATAAAGCCAACGTCCTGACTTTC
>TRBJ2-5|TRBV5-5|NA|NA
CASSISGIETQYF
TGTGCCAGCAGCATCTCGGGTATCGAGACCCAGTACTTC
>TRBJ1-2|TRBV5-6|NA|NA
CASSSVKAGGYTF
TGTGCCAGCAGCTCCGTCAAAGCGGGCGGCTACACCTTC
>TRBJ2-3|TRBV5-1|NA|NA
CASSFPPGQGITDTQYF
TGCGCCAGCAGTTTCCCACCGGGCCAGGGAATCACAGATACGCAGTATTTT
>TRBJ2-7|TRBV19|NA|NA
CASSILISYEQYF
TGTGCCAGTAGTATACTGATTTCCTACGAGCAGTACTTC
>TRBJ2-7|TRBV18|NA|TRBD1
CASSRDRGYEQYF
TGTGCCAGCTCACGGGACAGGGGTTACGAGCAGTACTTC
>TRBJ1-1|TRBV7-6|NA|NA
CASSLSRANTEAFF
TGTGCCAGCAGCTTATCCAGGGCGAACACTGAAGCTTTCTTT
>TRBJ1-2|TRBV2|NA|TRBD1
CASIAGQVGGGYTF
TGTGCCAGCATTGCCGGACAGGTCGGGGGTGGCTACACCTTC
>TRBJ2-7|TRBV9|NA|NA
CASSEHQGYEQYF
TGTGCCAGCAGCGAACATCAGGGGTACGAGCAGTACTTC
>TRBJ2-1|TRBV7-2|NA|NA
CASSLGRGPLSYNEQFF
TGTGCCAGCAGCTTAGGTAGAGGGCCCCTCTCCTACAATGAGCAGTTCTTC
>TRBJ2-3|TRBV14|NA|NA
CASSHLLTGYSTDTQYF
TGTGCCAGCAGCCACCTTCTGACAGGTTATTCCACAGATACGCAGTATTTT
>TRBJ1-5|TRBV6-5|NA|NA
CASSYSPGLPQHF
TGTGCCAGCAGTTACTCCCCAGGGTTGCCCCAGCATTTT
>TRBJ2-7|TRBV9|NA|NA
CASSPLGGLGYEQYF
TGTGCCAGCAGCCCTTTAGGGGGGCTGGGTTACGAGCAGTACTTC